The 6 T cell receptor beta chains in this list originate from one sample, sequenced in a study of cytomegalovirus exposure and HLA in healthy donors. PCR employed 60 Vbeta and 13 Jbeta primers. Sequencing used immunoSEQ multiplex PCR; TCRdb keeps in-frame clones, though not all of them. The sample holds 130,000 to 150,000 clones, 65% to 85% seen once. Specimen: PBMCs. These receptors were taken from a woman aged 40 to 49 in good health and CMV-seropositive.

This clone showed up just once. The chain recombines TRBV2 with TRBJ1-2, with 8 positions matching TRBD1. V shed 3 bases, J shed 7 bases, and the junction held 4 bases outside the gene matches. The CDR3 is 13 amino acids. CDR1 and CDR2 (germline): SNHLY, FYNNEI. CDR3 nucleotides: TGTGCCAGCAGTGAGGGCACAGGGGGTGGCTACACCTTC. Its protein is CASSEGTGGGYTF.

The CDR3 DNA sequence: TGCGCCAGCAGCCTTCAACCGGGACAGGGTTTCAATGAGCAGTTCTTC. Its protein product is CASSLQPGQGFNEQFF. This rearrangement joins TRBV5-1 to TRBJ2-1; 9 positions agree with TRBD1. The CDR3 is 16 amino acids. The germline CDR1 and CDR2 sequences are SGHRS and YFSETQ. V trimming: 4 bases; J trimming: 6 bases; junction bases outside the gene matches: 11.

The rearrangement links TRBV5-4 to TRBJ1-2; D gene ambiguous. The CDR3 loop spans 14 amino acids. V lost 0 bases, J lost 8 bases, and 14 bases lay in between. From germline, CDR1 is SGHNT and CDR2 YYREEE (reference sequence). CDR3 bases: TGTGCCAGCAGCTTGGGGCTCCTCAGTACGGGCTACACCTTC. It translates to CASSLGLLSTGYTF.

The chain combines TRBV2 with TRBJ2-1; D is ambiguous. The germline V and J ends were trimmed by 2 bases and 10 bases, with 6 bases remaining between them. The CDR3 sequence is 11 residues long. Per the germline V gene, CDR1 is SNHLY and CDR2 is FYNNEI. The CDR3 protein is CASSEPGEQFF. The CDR3 DNA sequence: TGTGCCAGCAGTGAACCCGGGGAGCAGTTCTTC.

The chain couples TRBV7-2 to TRBJ2-7; 7 bases agree with TRBD1. After removal of 4 bases from V and 2 bases from J, the junction contained 5 bases not matched to a gene. The CDR3 loop spans 14 amino acids. The germline V gene has CDR1 SGHTA and CDR2 FQGNSA. The chain's CDR3 is CASSSGTAPYEQYF. The CDR3 DNA reads as TGTGCCAGCAGCTCAGGGACAGCCCCCTACGAGCAGTACTTC.

The chain recombines TRBV6-5 with TRBJ1-6, with 8 bases matching TRBD1. This CDR3 region has 13 residues. The J segment lost 6 bases and the V segment lost 7 bases, leaving 2 bases of the junction unmatched. Germline assignment: CDR1 MNHEY and CDR2 SVGAGI. CDR3 protein: CASTRGRNSPLHF. For the CDR3, the DNA is TGTGCCAGCACCAGGGGGCGTAATTCACCCCTCCACTTT.